The 15 T cell receptor beta chains given below trace back to one sample, sequenced in a study of cytomegalovirus exposure and HLA in healthy donors. Primers for the PCR totalled 60 Vbeta and 13 Jbeta. The repertoire was sequenced with immunoSEQ multiplex PCR; TCRdb's copy has only in-frame clones and lacks some. The data show roughly 140,000 clones, about 82% seen once. What was sequenced was PBMCs. All receptors come from a male donor in good health and CMV-seronegative.

V and J are TRBV6-1 and TRBJ1-2; no reliable D call. Per the germline V gene, CDR1 is MNHNS and CDR2 is SASEGT. This CDR3 region has 12 residues. V was cut by 11 bases and J by 0 bases, with 10 bases left in between. CDR3 amino acids: CALDPTNYGYTF. The CDR3 DNA follows: TGTGCCTTAGATCCAACTAACTATGGCTACACCTTC.

The chain combines TRBV29-1 with TRBJ2-5, with D possibly TRBD2 on 5 matching bases. CDR1 SQVTM and CDR2 ANQGSEA come from the germline V gene. CDR3 length equals 11 residues. The germline V and J ends were trimmed by 6 bases and 9 bases, with 14 bases remaining between them. CDR3 in amino acids: CSVPGLEAQYF. CDR3 in DNA: TGCAGCGTCCCCGGACTTGAAGCCCAGTACTTC.

This clone has a handful of counts. A much larger clone sits a single nucleotide away, making a read error possible. V usage is TRBV5-4 and J usage is TRBJ2-7; D is unresolved. The CDR3 is made up of 12 amino acids. The V end was cut by 4 bases, the J end by 3 bases, with 8 bases between. The germline V gene encodes CDR1 SGHNT and CDR2 YYREEE (reference sequence). The CDR3 nucleotides are TGTGCCAGCAGCCCAACTGGCTACGAGCAGTACTTC. Translation gives CASSPTGYEQYF.

This rearrangement joins TRBV7-2 to TRBJ1-3, with 9 nucleotides matching TRBD1. Per the germline V gene, CDR1 is SGHTA and CDR2 is FQGNSA. Unmatched junction bases numbered 6, after V lost 5 bases and J lost 4 bases. CDR3 length: 15 amino acids. The CDR3 loop reads CASSIQGAGGNTIYF. The CDR3 DNA sequence: TGTGCCAGCAGCATACAGGGGGCGGGAGGAAACACCATATATTTT. The whole variable domain, filled in from reference TRBV7-2 and TRBJ1-3, reads GAGVSQSPSNKVTEKGKDVELRCDPISGHTALYWYRQSLGQGLEFLIYFQGNSAPDKSGLPSDRFSAERTGGSVSTLTIQRTQQEDSAVYLCASSIQGAGGNTIYFGEGSWLTVV.

The chain couples TRBV7-2 to TRBJ2-7, with 12 bases aligning to TRBD2. The CDR3 length is 14 residues. With 3 bases clipped from V and 7 bases from J, the junction kept 4 bases outside the gene matches. Looked up from germline, CDR1 is SGHTA and CDR2 is FQGNSA. This CDR3 reads CASSLWTSGEEQYF. DNA of the CDR3: TGTGCCAGCAGCTTGTGGACTAGCGGGGAGGAGCAGTACTTC. Supplemented by reference TRBV7-2 and TRBJ2-7, the full variable domain reads GAGVSQSPSNKVTEKGKDVELRCDPISGHTALYWYRQSLGQGLEFLIYFQGNSAPDKSGLPSDRFSAERTGGSVSTLTIQRTQQEDSAVYLCASSLWTSGEEQYFGPGTRLTVT.

This clone was picked up a small number of times. The rearrangement joins TRBV27 to TRBJ1-5; D is uncertain. CDR1 is MNHEY and CDR2 is SMNVEV in the germline V gene (reference sequence). The germline V and J ends were trimmed by 0 bases and 5 bases, with 8 bases remaining between them. CDR3 length: 14 residues. The CDR3 DNA reads as TGTGCCAGCAGTTTATCCGGGAAGTATCAGCCCCAGCATTTT. Its translation: CASSLSGKYQPQHF.

The chain recombines TRBV29-1 with TRBJ1-2; D is unresolved. Looked up from germline, CDR1 is SQVTM and CDR2 is ANQGSEA. This CDR3 is 14 amino acids long. V gave up 0 bases and J gave up 8 bases, with 16 bases separating them. This CDR3 is CSVEDPSGFRGYTF. CDR3 in DNA: TGCAGCGTTGAAGATCCAAGCGGCTTCCGGGGCTACACCTTC.

In its sample, this clone was seen a few times. This chain uses TRBV7-8 with TRBJ2-5; a possible D gene is TRBD2 (5 bases). CDR3 length: 16 residues. Germline V lookup: CDR1 SGHVS, CDR2 FQNEAQ. V was cut by 1 base and J by 2 bases, with 14 bases left in between. CDR3 nucleotide sequence: TGTGCCAGCAGCTTAGTACTCCGGGGTGATCAAGAGACCCAGTACTTC. As protein: CASSLVLRGDQETQYF.

The chain uses TRBV9 and TRBJ2-7; D might be TRBD2 (6 bases). The CDR3 extends over 15 amino acids. Per germline, CDR1 SGDLS and CDR2 YYNGEE. V shed 0 bases and J shed 3 bases, with 13 bases lying between them. The CDR3 loop reads CASSVAASADYEQYF. CDR3 sequence (DNA): TGTGCCAGCAGCGTAGCGGCTAGCGCAGACTACGAGCAGTACTTC.

This sequence joins TRBV4-1 and TRBJ1-5, with a tentative D call TRBD1 (5 bases). Germline V gene data show CDR1 as MGHRA and CDR2 as YSYEKL. The germline V and J ends were trimmed by 6 bases and 0 bases, with 12 bases remaining between them. The CDR3 extends over 15 amino acids. The CDR3 sequence is CASRSDSYSNQPQHF. In DNA, the CDR3 is TGCGCCAGCAGGAGTGACAGCTATAGCAATCAGCCCCAGCATTTT.

This chain joins TRBV5-8 and TRBJ1-1, with TRBD1 matching over 10 bases. The ends lost 4 bases at V and 5 bases at J; junction bases unmatched: 8. This CDR3 region has 15 residues. The germline gives CDR1 SGHTS, CDR2 YDEGEE. In DNA form, the CDR3 reads TGTGCCAGCAGCCCTACGGGACAGGGGAAGACTGAAGCTTTCTTT. This encodes CASSPTGQGKTEAFF.

This sequence joins TRBV19 and TRBJ2-1, with TRBD1 matching 8 bases. Germline assignment: CDR1 LNHDA and CDR2 SQIVND (reference sequence). Trimming took 1 base from V and 7 from J; bases not matched to a gene: 6. The CDR3 consists of 15 residues. The CDR3 region has the DNA TGTGCCAGTAGTATAGGGACAGGGTCTCGGAATGAGCAGTTCTTC. Translating it yields CASSIGTGSRNEQFF.

The V and J genes are TRBV4-1 and TRBJ2-7; TRBD1 agrees at 9 bases. V shed 3 bases and J 6 bases; nucleotides not matched to a gene: 12. The CDR3 covers 16 residues. Per the germline V gene, CDR1 is MGHRA and CDR2 is YSYEKL. The CDR3 coding sequence is TGCGCCAGCAGCCATTCTCCACAGGGGGCGCTTCCCGAGCAGTACTTC. Translating it yields CASSHSPQGALPEQYF.

Notes on this clone: The germline gene is not matched at one end of the junction; a read error may be the cause. The V and J genes are TRBV7-7 and TRBJ2-1; 10 nucleotides align to TRBD1. CDR1 is SSHAT, CDR2 FNYEAQ, per germline (reference sequence). The CDR3 loop spans 16 amino acids. The CDR3 DNA is TGTGCTAGCAGCTTAGTCGGGACAGGGGCTTACAATGAGCAGTTCTTC. Its protein product is CASSLVGTGAYNEQFF.

The chain uses TRBV30 and TRBJ2-7, with D tentatively TRBD2 (5 bases). CDR1 and CDR2 (germline): GTSNPN, SVGIG (reference sequence). V lost 4 bases and J 3 bases, leaving 13 bases between the germline ends. The CDR3 covers 13 residues. CDR3 sequence reads: CAWTPDWGYEQYF. The DNA for the CDR3 is TGTGCCTGGACCCCGGACTGGGGCTACGAGCAGTACTTC.